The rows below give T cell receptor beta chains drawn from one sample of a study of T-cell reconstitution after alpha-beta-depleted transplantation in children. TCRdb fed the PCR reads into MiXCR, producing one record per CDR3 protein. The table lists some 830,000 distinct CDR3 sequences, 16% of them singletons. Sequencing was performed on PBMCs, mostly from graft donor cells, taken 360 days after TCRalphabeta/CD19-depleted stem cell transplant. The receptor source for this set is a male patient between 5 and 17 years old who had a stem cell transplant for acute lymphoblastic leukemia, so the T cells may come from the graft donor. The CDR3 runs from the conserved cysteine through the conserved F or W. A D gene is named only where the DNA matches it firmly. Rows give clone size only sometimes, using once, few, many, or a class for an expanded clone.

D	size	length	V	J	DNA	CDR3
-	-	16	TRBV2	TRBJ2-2	TGTGCCAGCAGTGACCCTTCTAGCTTCCCCACCGGGGAGCTGTTTTTT	CASSDPSSFPTGELFF
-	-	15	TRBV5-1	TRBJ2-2	TGCGCCAGCAGCTTGGTAGGACATAACACCGGGGAGCTGTTTTTT	CASSLVGHNTGELFF
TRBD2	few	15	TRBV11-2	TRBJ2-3	TGTGCCAGCAGCTTCGCGGGAGGGAGCACAGATACGCAGTATTTT	CASSFAGGSTDTQYF
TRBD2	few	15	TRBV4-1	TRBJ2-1	TGCGCCAGCAGCCAAATAGCGGGAGAGTACAATGAGCAGTTCTTC	CASSQIAGEYNEQFF
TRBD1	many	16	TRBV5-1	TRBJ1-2	TGCGCCAGCAGCTTGGTCGGACAGGGAGTTAACTATGGCTACACCTTC	CASSLVGQGVNYGYTF
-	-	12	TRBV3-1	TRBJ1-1	TGTGCCAGCAGTCCTGGCGCCGTTGCGGCTTTCTTT	CASSPGAVAAFF
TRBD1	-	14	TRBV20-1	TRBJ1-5	TGCAGTGCCAGGGACAGGCTTAGCAATCAGCCCCAGCATTTT	CSARDRLSNQPQHF
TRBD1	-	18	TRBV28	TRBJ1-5	TGTGCCAGCAGGCGGGAGGACAGGGGTGTTGGTAGCAATCAGCCCCAGCATTTT	CASRREDRGVGSNQPQHF
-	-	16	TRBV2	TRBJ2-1	TGTGCCAGCAGGCGAGAGGGAACTCTTCGTACCAATGAGCAGTTCTTC	CASRREGTLRTNEQFF
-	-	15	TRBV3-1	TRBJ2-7	TGTGCCAGCAGCCAAGATGTCCCAGGGGCGGGAGAGCAGTACTTC	CASSQDVPGAGEQYF
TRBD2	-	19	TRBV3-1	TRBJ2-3	TGTGCCAGCAGCCTAGATCCTAGCGGGAGTCGGGTCCGCACAGATACGCAGTATTTT	CASSLDPSGSRVRTDTQYF
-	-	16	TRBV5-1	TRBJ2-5	TGCGCCAGCAGATTTAGGATTGGAGAGTCCCAAGAGACCCAGTACTTC	CASRFRIGESQETQYF
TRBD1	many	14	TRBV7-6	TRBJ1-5	TGTGCCAGCAGCAAGGGACAGGGTAATCAGCCCCAGCATTTT	CASSKGQGNQPQHF
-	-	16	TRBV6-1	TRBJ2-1	TGTGCCAGCATCCTGACAGGCCCCAGCTCCTACAATGAGCAGTTCTTC	CASILTGPSSYNEQFF
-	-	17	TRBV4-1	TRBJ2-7	TGCGCCAGCAGCCCGATCCCCCTTCGAGGGCTCTCCTACGAGCAGTACTTC	CASSPIPLRGLSYEQYF
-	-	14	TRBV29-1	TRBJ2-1	TGCAGCGTTCGGGAGAAGCGCGACTACAATGAGCAGTTCTTC	CSVREKRDYNEQFF
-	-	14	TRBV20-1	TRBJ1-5	TGCAGTGCTGGTCCTGGGTTCCTCAATCAGCCCCAGCATTTT	CSAGPGFLNQPQHF
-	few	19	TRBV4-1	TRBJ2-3	TGCGCCAGCAGCCAAGTGCCCCCCGCCAGACAGTCATCCACAGATACGCAGTATTTT	CASSQVPPARQSSTDTQYF
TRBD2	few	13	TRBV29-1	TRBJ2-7	TGCAGCGTCACTAGCGGCGTGTCCTACGAGCAGTACTTC	CSVTSGVSYEQYF
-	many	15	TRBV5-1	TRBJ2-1	TGCGCCAGCAGCTTGGAAGGCAGCTCCTACAATGAGCAGTTCTTC	CASSLEGSSYNEQFF
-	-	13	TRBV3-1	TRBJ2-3	TGTGCCAGCAGCCGGAGCGGTACAGATACGCAGTATTTT	CASSRSGTDTQYF
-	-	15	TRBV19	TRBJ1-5	TGTGCCACCCGTACTTGGTATCCTAGCAATCAGCCCCAGCATTTT	CATRTWYPSNQPQHF
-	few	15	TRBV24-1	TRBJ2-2	TGTGCCACCAGTGGATCGCGGGACTCCCCCGGGGAGCTGTTTTTT	CATSGSRDSPGELFF
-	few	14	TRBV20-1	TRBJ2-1	TGCAGTGCTAGGTCGGGCGGGAAATTGGATGAGCAGTTCTTC	CSARSGGKLDEQFF
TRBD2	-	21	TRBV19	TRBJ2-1	TGTGCCAGTAGTATAGATCTATTAGAGAGACTAGCCTTAAGCTCCTACAATGAGCAGTTCTTC	CASSIDLLERLALSSYNEQFF
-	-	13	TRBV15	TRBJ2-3	TGTGCCACCAGCAGAGAGGTTCGGGGTACGCAGTATTTT	CATSREVRGTQYF
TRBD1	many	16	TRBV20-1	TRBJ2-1	TGCAGTGCTAGCCCCGACAGGGGAGGTTCCTACAATGAGCAGTTCTTC	CSASPDRGGSYNEQFF
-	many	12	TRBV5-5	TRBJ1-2	TGTGCCAGCAGCTCAGATAACTATGGCTACACCTTC	CASSSDNYGYTF
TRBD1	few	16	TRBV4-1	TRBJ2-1	TGCGCCAGCAGCCACCCCGACAGGGGGTGGAACAATGAGCAGTTCTTC	CASSHPDRGWNNEQFF
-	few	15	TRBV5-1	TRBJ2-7	TGCGCCAGCAGCTTGGGTTCGGGTGAGGTATCCGAGCAGTACTTC	CASSLGSGEVSEQYF
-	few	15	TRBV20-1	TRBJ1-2	TGCAGTGCTAGAGACAGGGTAGGGGTTAACTATGGCTACACCTTC	CSARDRVGVNYGYTF
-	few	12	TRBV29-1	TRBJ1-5	TGCAGCGTTAAGTTTGCCAATCAGCCCCAGCATTTT	CSVKFANQPQHF
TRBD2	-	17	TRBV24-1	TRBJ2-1	TGTGCCACCAGTGATTTGCGGACTAGCAACCGATACAATGAGCAGTTCTTC	CATSDLRTSNRYNEQFF
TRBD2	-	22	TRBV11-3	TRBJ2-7	TGTGCCAGCAGCTTAGTACGGGGGACCCACACCCTAGCGGGAAAGTCCGCCTACGAGCAGTACTTC	CASSLVRGTHTLAGKSAYEQYF